One sample yielded the 28 T cell receptor beta chains listed below, sequenced in a study of blood T cell repertoires in COVID-19. TCRdb's copy holds only in-frame clones and misses some; the assay was immunoSEQ multiplex PCR. The table records around 200,000 clones, over 75% of them present only once. The sequencing sample was made of peripheral blood. Receptors were obtained from a man in his sixties with acute or convalescent COVID-19.

This clone has only one observation. The CDR3 here is CASRAGTGSFYEQYF. In DNA form, the CDR3 reads TGTGCCAGCAGGGCCGGGACAGGGTCTTTCTACGAGCAGTACTTC. The chain couples TRBV5-4 to TRBJ2-7; TRBD1 agrees at 9 bases. Trimming at V came to 5 bases and at J to 3 bases, leaving 9 bases not matched to a gene. Germline CDR1 and CDR2: SGHNT and YYREEE (reference sequence). The CDR3 consists of 15 residues.

This CDR3 reads CASSRQSDTQYF. In nucleotides, the CDR3 is TGTGCCAGCTCCCGACAGTCGGATACGCAGTATTTT. The genes are TRBV18 and TRBJ2-3; tentative D call: TRBD1 (5 bases). This CDR3 comprises 12 residues. Between the trimmed V and J ends, which lost 6 bases and 6 bases, there was a span of 10 bases. The germline V gene has CDR1 KGHSH and CDR2 LQKENI. Full variable domain (missing parts from reference TRBV18 and TRBJ2-3): NAGVMQNPRHLVRRRGQEARLRCSPMKGHSHVYWYRQLPEEGLKFMVYLQKENIIDESGMPKERFSAEFPKEGPSILRIQQVVRGDSAAYFCASSRQSDTQYFGPGTRLTVL.

The chain uses TRBV28 and TRBJ1-5, with TRBD1 as a possible D gene (6 bases). The CDR3 sequence is 15 residues long. Trimming cost V 3 bases and J 3 bases, with 12 bases left between them. The germline gives CDR1 MDHEN, CDR2 SYDVKM. The CDR3 loop reads CASSLAGAINQPQHF. The DNA of the CDR3 is TGTGCCAGCAGTTTGGCAGGGGCGATCAATCAGCCCCAGCATTTT.

The rearrangement joins TRBV7-3 to TRBJ2-7, with 9 bases identical to TRBD1. Germline trimming cut 0 bases from V and 6 bases from J; bases unmatched to any gene: 9. CDR1 SGHTA and CDR2 FQGTGA come from the germline V gene. This CDR3 contains 16 residues. The DNA for the CDR3 is TGTGCCAGCAGCTTAACGTTAATTGGGGGACAGGGCGAGCAGTACTTC. It translates to CASSLTLIGGQGEQYF.

V and J are TRBV7-2 and TRBJ2-1, with 8 bases aligning to TRBD2. The CDR3 has 16 amino acids. The V gene's germline CDR1 is SGHTA and CDR2 FQGNSA. V lost 5 bases, J lost 3 bases, and 9 bases stayed unmatched. DNA of the CDR3: TGTGCCAGCAGCCCCCAGGGTAGCGGGATCTACAATGAGCAGTTCTTC. Residues: CASSPQGSGIYNEQFF.

V usage is TRBV6-2 or TRBV6-3 and J usage is TRBJ2-3; TRBD2 matches at 8 bases. This CDR3 contains 15 residues. The V and J ends lost 1 base and 3 bases, in that order; junction bases with no gene match: 3. In germline, CDR1 is MNHEY, CDR2 SVGEGT. CDR3 DNA sequence: TGTGCCAGCAGTTACTGGCGGGAGGTAACAGATACGCAGTATTTT. Protein: CASSYWREVTDTQYF.

The chain links TRBV30 to TRBJ2-7, with 8 nucleotides matching TRBD1. Germline-derived CDR1 and CDR2 are GTSNPN and SVGIG (reference sequence). This CDR3 has 15 amino acids. The ends lost 0 bases at V and 5 bases at J; junction bases unmatched: 9. The CDR3 spells CAWSVPRGRIDEQYF. Written as DNA, the CDR3 is TGTGCCTGGAGTGTACCCAGGGGGCGAATCGACGAGCAGTACTTC.

The J gene is TRBJ1-6, the V gene TRBV7-9; D remains unclear. The V end was cut by 1 base, the J end by 4 bases, with 14 bases between. The V gene's germline CDR1 is SEHNR and CDR2 FQNEAQ (reference sequence). This CDR3 contains 17 residues. CDR3 protein: CASSLVPSAMYNSPLHF. The CDR3 DNA follows: TGTGCCAGCAGCTTAGTTCCGAGTGCCATGTATAATTCACCCCTCCACTTT.

CDR3 coding DNA: TGTGCCAGCAGCCCCTACGGCAAGGGAGACAATCAGCCCCAGCATTTT. This sequence encodes CASSPYGKGDNQPQHF. This rearrangement joins TRBV6-2 or TRBV6-3 to TRBJ1-5; no definite D call. The length of the CDR3 is 16 residues. Looked up from germline, CDR1 is MNHEY and CDR2 is SVGEGT. V dropped 6 bases and J dropped 3 bases, with 18 bases sitting between them.

The chain carries TRBV28 and TRBJ1-3, with D possibly being TRBD1 (6 bases). This CDR3 is built from 13 residues. Between the trimmed V and J ends, which lost 10 bases and 3 bases, there was a span of 13 bases. Germline assignment: CDR1 MDHEN and CDR2 SYDVKM. The CDR3 DNA is TGTGCCACCGTACAGGGTGGTGGAAACACCATATATTTT. Encoded protein: CATVQGGGNTIYF.

This chain joins TRBV19 and TRBJ1-2; 9 bases agree with TRBD1. V shed 8 bases and J 4 bases; nucleotides not matched to a gene: 8. The germline CDR1 and CDR2 sequences are LNHDA and SQIVND (reference sequence). The CDR3 extends over 14 amino acids. CDR3 DNA: TGTGCCAGTGGGTCCGGACAGGGGCTCTATGGCTACACCTTC. Protein sequence: CASGSGQGLYGYTF. Looking up the rest from reference TRBV19 and TRBJ1-2 gives the full variable domain: DGGITQSPKYLFRKEGQNVTLSCEQNLNHDAMYWYRQDPGQGLRLIYYSQIVNDFQKGDIAEGYSVSREKKESFPLTVTSAQKNPTAFYLCASGSGQGLYGYTFGSGTRLTVV.

This chain connects TRBV6-5 to TRBJ2-7; D not certain. The germline V and J ends were trimmed by 0 bases and 2 bases, with 8 bases remaining between them. Germline V lookup: CDR1 MNHEY, CDR2 SVGAGI. The CDR3 extends over 14 amino acids. The CDR3 spells CASSYSQRTYEQYF. The CDR3 DNA sequence: TGTGCCAGCAGTTACTCGCAGCGAACCTACGAGCAGTACTTC.

This clone was seen more than once but under ten times. This sequence joins TRBV9 and TRBJ1-6; TRBD1 agrees at 7 bases. V was pared by 4 bases and J by 6 bases, with 10 bases of the junction left unmatched. The CDR3 totals 16 residues. In germline, CDR1 is SGDLS, CDR2 YYNGEE. The CDR3 reads CASSSDIGTANSPLHF. CDR3 coding DNA: TGTGCCAGCAGCTCAGACATCGGGACAGCTAATTCACCCCTCCACTTT.

The chain recombines TRBV5-1 with TRBJ2-3; possibly TRBD1 for D (5 bases). This CDR3 comprises 17 residues. The germline V gene encodes CDR1 SGHRS and CDR2 YFSETQ. V gave up 3 bases and J gave up 3 bases, with 20 bases separating them. This CDR3 reads CASSYPGRGGSTDTQYF. The CDR3 DNA reads TGCGCCAGCAGCTACCCGGGTAGGGGTGGAAGTACAGATACGCAGTATTTT.

This sequence joins TRBV7-9 and TRBJ2-1, with 11 bases aligning to TRBD2. Trimming took 8 bases from V and 8 from J; bases not matched to a gene: 11. CDR1 is SEHNR and CDR2 is FQNEAQ in the germline V gene (reference sequence). This CDR3 region has 15 residues. CDR3 nucleotides: TGTGCCAGCTTAACTAGCGGGAGTCCCAGGGATGAGCAGTTCTTC. Amino acids: CASLTSGSPRDEQFF.

The chain has TRBV6-5 and TRBJ1-2, with D unresolved. The CDR3 runs to 13 residues. Between the trimmed V and J ends, which lost 8 bases and 8 bases, there was a span of 18 bases. Germline V lookup: CDR1 MNHEY, CDR2 SVGAGI. This CDR3 reads CASSVGSARGYTF. CDR3 nucleotides: TGTGCCAGCTCCGTGGGGAGCGCTAGGGGCTACACCTTC.

J is TRBJ2-1 and V is TRBV5-6; TRBD2 aligns across 14 bases. Germline V gene data show CDR1 as SGHDT and CDR2 as YYEEEE. Trimming cost V 1 base and J 9 bases; bases outside gene matches: 9. The CDR3 totals 17 residues. Here the CDR3 DNA reads TGTGCCAGCAGCTTGTTCGGACTAGCGGGAGGTTATAGTGAGCAGTTCTTC. It yields the protein CASSLFGLAGGYSEQFF.

V is TRBV6-5 and J is TRBJ1-3, with D tentatively TRBD1 (5 bases). This CDR3 is 13 amino acids long. Per germline, CDR1 MNHEY and CDR2 SVGAGI. V was pared by 8 bases and J by 6 bases, with 14 bases between. The CDR3 spells CASWRVGVNTIYF. CDR3 sequence (DNA): TGTGCCAGCTGGAGGGTGGGGGTAAACACCATATATTTT.

The CDR3 region has the DNA TGTGCCAGCAGTTTATCCCCTCTTTATAATTCACCCCTCCACTTT. Its translation is CASSLSPLYNSPLHF. The genes are TRBV27 and TRBJ1-6; D remains ambiguous. V was shortened by 0 bases and J by 4 bases, with 7 bases between the two germline ends. CDR3 length equals 15 residues. In germline, CDR1 is MNHEY, CDR2 SMNVEV (reference sequence).

V and J are TRBV6-2 or TRBV6-3 and TRBJ1-2, with D uncertain. The V gene lost 6 bases and the J gene lost 2 bases, with 7 bases spanning the gap. This CDR3 spans 12 amino acids. CDR1 is MNHEY, CDR2 SVGEGT, per germline. The CDR3 coding sequence is TGTGCCAGCAGCGACAAAAACTATGGCTACACCTTC. This encodes CASSDKNYGYTF.

The rearrangement joins TRBV14 to TRBJ2-2, with 9 bases fitting TRBD2. Per the germline V gene, CDR1 is SGHDN and CDR2 is FVKESK. This CDR3 has 15 residues. J was trimmed by 4 bases and V by 4 bases; bases with no gene match: 4. CDR3: CASSLGLASTGELFF. CDR3 nucleotides: TGTGCCAGCAGCCTGGGACTAGCAAGCACCGGGGAGCTGTTTTTT.

This rearrangement joins TRBV6-2 or TRBV6-3 to TRBJ2-1, with TRBD2 identical over 9 bases. This CDR3 region has 16 residues. V lost 6 bases to trimming and J lost 9 bases; unmatched junction nucleotides: 15. From germline, CDR1 is MNHEY and CDR2 SVGEGT. CDR3 sequence reads: CASSLSWREGGLEQFF. CDR3 in DNA: TGTGCCAGCAGCCTATCCTGGCGGGAGGGCGGACTTGAGCAGTTCTTC.

The chain employs TRBV7-2 and TRBJ2-2; D is perhaps TRBD2 (5 bases). In germline, CDR1 is SGHTA, CDR2 FQGNSA. The CDR3 has 16 amino acids. Trimming pared 5 bases from V and 0 bases from J, leaving 13 bases between. CDR3 nucleotides: TGTGCCAGCAGCCCCCGAGGGCCGGCGAACACCGGGGAGCTGTTTTTT. Protein product: CASSPRGPANTGELFF. Together with reference TRBV7-2 and TRBJ2-2, the CDR3 gives the full variable domain: GAGVSQSPSNKVTEKGKDVELRCDPISGHTALYWYRQSLGQGLEFLIYFQGNSAPDKSGLPSDRFSAERTGGSVSTLTIQRTQQEDSAVYLCASSPRGPANTGELFFGEGSRLTVL.

The genes are TRBV5-1 and TRBJ2-3; possible D gene TRBD2, 6 bases. The length of the CDR3 is 15 residues. The V end lost 0 bases, the J end lost 6 bases, and 14 bases lay between the germline ends. Germline assignment: CDR1 SGHRS and CDR2 YFSETQ. For the CDR3, the DNA is TGCGCCAGCAGCTTGGGGGAGCGGGTGTGGGATACGCAGTATTTT. It is translated as CASSLGERVWDTQYF.

The rearrangement joins TRBV7-2 to TRBJ2-3, with 9 nucleotides matching TRBD2. The CDR3 extends over 16 amino acids. The V gene end was trimmed by 5 bases and the J gene end by 2 bases; junction bases not matched to a gene: 8. Germline V gene lookup returns CDR1 SGHTA and CDR2 FQGNSA. CDR3 sequence reads: CASSPRLAEPTDTQYF. Here the CDR3 DNA reads TGTGCCAGCAGCCCCAGACTAGCGGAGCCCACAGATACGCAGTATTTT.

This clone was observed a handful of times. This rearrangement joins TRBV27 to TRBJ2-7; D is possibly TRBD1 (6 bases). V gave up 5 bases and J gave up 2 bases, with 13 bases separating them. Germline assignment: CDR1 MNHEY and CDR2 SMNVEV (reference sequence). The length of the CDR3 is 14 residues. CDR3 amino acids: CASSPLDRPYEQYF. DNA for the CDR3: TGTGCCAGCAGTCCGTTGGACAGACCCTACGAGCAGTACTTC.

This rearrangement joins TRBV5-6 to TRBJ2-7; a possible D gene is TRBD2 (6 bases). Trimming cost V 6 bases and J 6 bases, with 22 bases left between them. This CDR3 spans 15 amino acids. CDR1 SGHDT and CDR2 YYEEEE come from the germline V gene. CDR3 loop: CASTNGGLSIAEQYF. The CDR3 DNA follows: TGTGCCAGCACCAATGGGGGACTCTCTATCGCCGAGCAGTACTTC.

The chain uses TRBV7-9 and TRBJ2-2, with D tentatively TRBD2 (5 bases). The V end lost 1 base, the J end lost 7 bases, and 10 bases lay between the germline ends. This CDR3 has 14 amino acids. Germline V gives CDR1 SEHNR, CDR2 FQNEAQ (reference sequence). The DNA of the CDR3 is TGTGCCAGCAGCTTAGTGGCTAGCATCGGGGAGCTGTTTTTT. It is translated as CASSLVASIGELFF.